This TCR beta chain originates from a study of blood T cell repertoires in COVID-19. Across the whole study: Nucleic acid was either cDNA or gDNA, and it came from T cells, B-cell-depleted T cells, or PBMCs.

V lost 3 bases and J 6 bases, leaving 12 bases between the germline ends. This CDR3 has 14 amino acids. Germline V gives CDR1 SGHTA, CDR2 FQGNSA. Enrolled through a virtual design, the participants were between roughly 18 and 100 years of age and came from roughly 22 US areas. The recovered donors of Cohort 3 showed two negative PCRs, clearance, or symptom resolution. Profiling relied on immunoSEQ multiplex PCR, and the TCRdb table lists in-frame clones only, not all of them. There are a few hundred thousand clones in the sample; about nine tenths occur only once, and about 9.9% lies in the top ten. This clone has just one count.

Sequencing was done on a sample of PBMCs or T cells enriched from blood (not recorded which). The rearrangement links TRBV7-2 to TRBJ1-5, with D perhaps matching TRBD1 (5 bases). The origin of this receptor is a woman aged 35 to 49 who had recovered from COVID-19. CDR3 sequence reads: CASSFSGSGQPQHF. Written as DNA, the CDR3 is TGTGCCAGCAGCTTTTCAGGGTCGGGTCAGCCCCAGCATTTT.